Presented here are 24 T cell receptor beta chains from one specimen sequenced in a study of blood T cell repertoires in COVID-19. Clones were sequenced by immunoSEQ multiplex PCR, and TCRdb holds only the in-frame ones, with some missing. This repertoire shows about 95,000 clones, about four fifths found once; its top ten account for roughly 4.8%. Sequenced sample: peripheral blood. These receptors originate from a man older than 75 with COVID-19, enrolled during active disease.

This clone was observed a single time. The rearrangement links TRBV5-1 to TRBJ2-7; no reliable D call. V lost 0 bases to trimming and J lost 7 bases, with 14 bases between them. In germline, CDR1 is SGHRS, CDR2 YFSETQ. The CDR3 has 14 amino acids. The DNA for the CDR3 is TGCGCCAGCAGCTTGGATTTTGTAAACGGGGAGCAGTACTTC. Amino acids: CASSLDFVNGEQYF. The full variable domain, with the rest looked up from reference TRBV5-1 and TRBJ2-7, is KAGVTQTPRYLIKTRGQQVTLSCSPISGHRSVSWYQQTPGQGLQFLFEYFSETQRNKGNFPGRFSGRQFSNSRSEMNVSTLELGDSALYLCASSLDFVNGEQYFGPGTRLTVT.

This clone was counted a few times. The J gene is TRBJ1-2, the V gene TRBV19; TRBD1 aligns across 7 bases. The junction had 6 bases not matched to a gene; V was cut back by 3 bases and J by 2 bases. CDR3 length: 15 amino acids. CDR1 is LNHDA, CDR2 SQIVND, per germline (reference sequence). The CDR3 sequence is CASSIKGTENYGYTF. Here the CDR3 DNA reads TGTGCCAGTAGTATCAAGGGGACAGAGAACTATGGCTACACCTTC.

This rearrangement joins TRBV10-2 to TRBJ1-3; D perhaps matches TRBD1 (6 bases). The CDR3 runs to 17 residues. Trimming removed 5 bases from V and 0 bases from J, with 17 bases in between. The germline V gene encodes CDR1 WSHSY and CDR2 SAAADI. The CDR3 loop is CASSPGTTIISGNTIYF. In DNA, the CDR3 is TGCGCCAGCAGTCCCGGGACAACTATAATCTCTGGAAACACCATATATTTT.

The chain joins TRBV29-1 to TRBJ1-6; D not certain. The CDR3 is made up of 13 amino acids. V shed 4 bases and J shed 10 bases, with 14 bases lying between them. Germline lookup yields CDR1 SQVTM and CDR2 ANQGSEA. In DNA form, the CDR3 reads TGCAGCGTTGGAGGGAGTCGAGGGTCACCCCTCCACTTT. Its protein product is CSVGGSRGSPLHF.

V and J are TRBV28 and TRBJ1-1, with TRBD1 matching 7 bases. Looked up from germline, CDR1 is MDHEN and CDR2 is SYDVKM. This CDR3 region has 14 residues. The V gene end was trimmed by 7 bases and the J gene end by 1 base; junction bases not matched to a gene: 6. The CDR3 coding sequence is TGTGCCAGCACCCAGACAGGGTCGAACACTGAAGCTTTCTTT. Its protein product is CASTQTGSNTEAFF.

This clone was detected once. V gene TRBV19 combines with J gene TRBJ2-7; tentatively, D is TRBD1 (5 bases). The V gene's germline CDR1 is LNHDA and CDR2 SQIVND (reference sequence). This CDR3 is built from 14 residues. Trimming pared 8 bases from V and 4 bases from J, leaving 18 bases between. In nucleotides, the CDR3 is TGTGCCAGTGCTTCCAGGGTGAGCCCTTACGAGCAGTACTTC. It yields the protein CASASRVSPYEQYF.

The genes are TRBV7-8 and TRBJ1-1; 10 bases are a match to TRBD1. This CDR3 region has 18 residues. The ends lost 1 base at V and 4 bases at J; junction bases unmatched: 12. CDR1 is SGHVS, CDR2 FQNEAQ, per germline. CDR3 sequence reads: CASSLVDIPGQGSTEAFF. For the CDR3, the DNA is TGTGCCAGCAGCTTAGTTGACATTCCGGGACAGGGGAGCACTGAAGCTTTCTTT.

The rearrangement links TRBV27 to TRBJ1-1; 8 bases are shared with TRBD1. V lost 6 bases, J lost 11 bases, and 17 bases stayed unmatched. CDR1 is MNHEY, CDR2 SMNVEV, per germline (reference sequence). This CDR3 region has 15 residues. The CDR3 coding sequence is TGTGCCAGCAGCCCGGACAGGGTTATTTTAGCGTGGGCTTTCTTT. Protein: CASSPDRVILAWAFF.

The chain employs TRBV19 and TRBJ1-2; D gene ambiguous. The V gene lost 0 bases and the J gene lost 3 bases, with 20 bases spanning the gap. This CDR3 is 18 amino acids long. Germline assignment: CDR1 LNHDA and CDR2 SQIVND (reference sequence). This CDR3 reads CASSIDLRRAVDYYGYTF. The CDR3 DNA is TGTGCCAGTAGTATAGATTTACGGAGGGCAGTGGATTACTATGGCTACACCTTC.

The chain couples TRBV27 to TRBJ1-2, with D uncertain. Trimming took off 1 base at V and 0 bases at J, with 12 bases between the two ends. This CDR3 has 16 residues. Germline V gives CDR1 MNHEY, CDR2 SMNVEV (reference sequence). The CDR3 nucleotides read TGTGCCAGCAGTTTATTTGGGCAGGATGCTAACTATGGCTACACCTTC. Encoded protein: CASSLFGQDANYGYTF.

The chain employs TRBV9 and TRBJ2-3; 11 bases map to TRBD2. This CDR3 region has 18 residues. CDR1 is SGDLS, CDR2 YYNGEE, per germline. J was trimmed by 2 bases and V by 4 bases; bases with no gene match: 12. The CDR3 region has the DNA TGTGCCAGCAGCTCATATAGCGGGGGGGCTTTCTCCACAGATACGCAGTATTTT. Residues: CASSSYSGGAFSTDTQYF.

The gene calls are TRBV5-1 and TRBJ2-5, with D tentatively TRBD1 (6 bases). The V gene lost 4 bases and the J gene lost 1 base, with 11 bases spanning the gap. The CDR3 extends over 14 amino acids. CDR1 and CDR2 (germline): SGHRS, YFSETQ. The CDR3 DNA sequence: TGCGCCAGCAGCAAGGGGGACCCCCAAGAGACCCAGTACTTC. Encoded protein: CASSKGDPQETQYF.

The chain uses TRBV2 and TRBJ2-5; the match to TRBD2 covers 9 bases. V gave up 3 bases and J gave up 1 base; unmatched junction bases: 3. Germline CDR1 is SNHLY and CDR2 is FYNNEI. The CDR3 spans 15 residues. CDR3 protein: CASSDGGRAQETQYF. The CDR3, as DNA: TGTGCCAGCAGTGATGGCGGGAGGGCCCAAGAGACCCAGTACTTC.

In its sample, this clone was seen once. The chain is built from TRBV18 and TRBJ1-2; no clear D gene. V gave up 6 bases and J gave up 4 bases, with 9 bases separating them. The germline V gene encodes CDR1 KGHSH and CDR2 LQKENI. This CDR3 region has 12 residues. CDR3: CASSWESYGYTF. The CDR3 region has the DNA TGTGCCAGCTCCTGGGAGAGCTATGGCTACACCTTC.

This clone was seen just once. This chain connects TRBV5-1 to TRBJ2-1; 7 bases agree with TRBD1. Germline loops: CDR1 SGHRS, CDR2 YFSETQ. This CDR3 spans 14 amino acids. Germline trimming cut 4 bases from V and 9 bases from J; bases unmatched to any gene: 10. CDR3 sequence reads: CASSRRTGESEQFF. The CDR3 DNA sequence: TGCGCCAGCAGCCGACGGACAGGAGAGAGTGAGCAGTTCTTC.

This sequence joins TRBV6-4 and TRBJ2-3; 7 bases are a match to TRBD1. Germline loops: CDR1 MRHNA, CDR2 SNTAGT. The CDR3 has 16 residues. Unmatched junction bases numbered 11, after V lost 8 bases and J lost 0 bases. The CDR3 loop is CASPRKGGTSTDTQYF. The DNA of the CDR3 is TGTGCCAGCCCCCGGAAAGGGGGCACTAGCACAGATACGCAGTATTTT.

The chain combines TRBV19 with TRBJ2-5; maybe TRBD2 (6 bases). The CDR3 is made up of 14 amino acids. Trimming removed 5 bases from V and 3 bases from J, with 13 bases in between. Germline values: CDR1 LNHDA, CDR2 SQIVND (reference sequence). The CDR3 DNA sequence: TGTGCCAGTAGTGGGTCGGGCGGGGAAGAGACCCAGTACTTC. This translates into CASSGSGGEETQYF.

DNA for the CDR3: TGCAGCGTTGGTAGGGACAGGAATGAGCAGTTCTTC. It codes for CSVGRDRNEQFF. The J gene is TRBJ2-1, the V gene TRBV29-1; TRBD1 aligns across 8 bases. The length of the CDR3 is 12 residues. Germline V gene sequence: CDR1 SQVTM, CDR2 ANQGSEA. Trimming removed 4 bases from V and 7 bases from J; junction bases left unmatched: 3.

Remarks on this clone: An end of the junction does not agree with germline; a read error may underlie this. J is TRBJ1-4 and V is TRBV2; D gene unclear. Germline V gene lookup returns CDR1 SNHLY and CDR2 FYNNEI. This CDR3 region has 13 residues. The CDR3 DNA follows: TGTGCCAGCACTGAAACGACTATTGAAAAACTGTTTTTT. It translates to CASTETTIEKLFF.

The CDR3 bases are TGCGCCAGCAGTGAGGAGGGACTAGCGGGAGGGCCGGGTTCCGAAGAGACCCAGTACTTC. Amino acid sequence: CASSEEGLAGGPGSEETQYF. The rearrangement links TRBV10-2 to TRBJ2-5; 16 bases agree with TRBD2. Trimming took 2 bases from V and 3 from J; bases not matched to a gene: 12. This CDR3 has 20 amino acids. Looked up from germline, CDR1 is WSHSY and CDR2 is SAAADI.

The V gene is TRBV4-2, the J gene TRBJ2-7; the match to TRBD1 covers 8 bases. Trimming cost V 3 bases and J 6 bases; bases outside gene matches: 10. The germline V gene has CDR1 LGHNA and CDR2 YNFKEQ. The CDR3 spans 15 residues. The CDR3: CASSQSRQGAFEQYF. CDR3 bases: TGTGCCAGCAGCCAGAGTAGGCAGGGGGCGTTCGAGCAGTACTTC.

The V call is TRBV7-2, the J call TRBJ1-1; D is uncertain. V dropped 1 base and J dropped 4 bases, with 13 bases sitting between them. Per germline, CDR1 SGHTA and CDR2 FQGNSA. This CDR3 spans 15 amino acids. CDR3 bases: TGTGCCAGCAGCTTAGAACCGGGGTTCGGCACTGAAGCTTTCTTT. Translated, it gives CASSLEPGFGTEAFF.

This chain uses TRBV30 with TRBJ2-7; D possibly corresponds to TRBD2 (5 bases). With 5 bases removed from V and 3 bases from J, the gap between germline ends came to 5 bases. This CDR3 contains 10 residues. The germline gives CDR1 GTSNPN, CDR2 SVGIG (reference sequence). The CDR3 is CAWRDYEQYF. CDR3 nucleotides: TGTGCCTGGCGGGACTACGAGCAGTACTTC.

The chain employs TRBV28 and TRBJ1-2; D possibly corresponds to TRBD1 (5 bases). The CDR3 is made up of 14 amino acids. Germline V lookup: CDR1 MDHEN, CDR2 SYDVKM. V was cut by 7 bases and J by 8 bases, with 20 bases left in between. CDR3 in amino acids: CASTPPVAGFGYTF. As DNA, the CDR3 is TGTGCCAGCACCCCCCCGGTGGCAGGGTTCGGCTACACCTTC.